Given below is one TCR beta chain in context. Generated by immunoSEQ multiplex PCR, the TCRdb table keeps only in-frame clones and is missing some. The sample includes 300,000 to 400,000 clones, roughly 90% of them seen just once. The entry originates in a study of blood T cell repertoires in COVID-19. The CDR3 is 18 amino acids. CDR1 is LGHNA and CDR2 is YSLEER in the germline V gene. Trimming left V 0 bases short and J 0 bases short, with 17 bases between. The source of this sequence is a woman in her forties or fifties with active or convalescent COVID-19. The J gene is TRBJ2-5, the V gene TRBV4-3; D may be TRBD2 (5 bases). The sample consisted of peripheral blood. This chain's CDR3 is CASSQDRRTPPYQETQYF. The CDR3 nucleotides are TGCGCCAGCAGCCAAGATCGGCGGACTCCCCCGTACCAAGAGACCCAGTACTTC.